The T cell receptor beta chain described here comes from a study of blood T cell repertoires in COVID-19. Study overall: Specimens from acute and convalescent COVID-19 originated in the United States, Italy and Spain.

The CDR3 is 14 amino acids. Trimming took off 0 bases at V and 11 bases at J, with 11 bases between the two ends. The germline V gene has CDR1 MNHEY and CDR2 SMNVEV (reference sequence). The assay was immunoSEQ multiplex PCR, and TCRdb's table has in-frame clones only and misses some. The repertoire consists of approximately 200,000 clones, with around 84% occurring once and the leading ten covering approximately 5%. Sequencing was performed on peripheral blood. This sequence originates from a woman in her fifties or sixties who had recovered from COVID-19. This chain connects TRBV27 to TRBJ1-6; D is unresolved. The CDR3 is CASSLSRLQPPLHF. The CDR3 nucleotides are TGTGCCAGCAGTTTATCCAGACTCCAGCCACCCCTCCACTTT.